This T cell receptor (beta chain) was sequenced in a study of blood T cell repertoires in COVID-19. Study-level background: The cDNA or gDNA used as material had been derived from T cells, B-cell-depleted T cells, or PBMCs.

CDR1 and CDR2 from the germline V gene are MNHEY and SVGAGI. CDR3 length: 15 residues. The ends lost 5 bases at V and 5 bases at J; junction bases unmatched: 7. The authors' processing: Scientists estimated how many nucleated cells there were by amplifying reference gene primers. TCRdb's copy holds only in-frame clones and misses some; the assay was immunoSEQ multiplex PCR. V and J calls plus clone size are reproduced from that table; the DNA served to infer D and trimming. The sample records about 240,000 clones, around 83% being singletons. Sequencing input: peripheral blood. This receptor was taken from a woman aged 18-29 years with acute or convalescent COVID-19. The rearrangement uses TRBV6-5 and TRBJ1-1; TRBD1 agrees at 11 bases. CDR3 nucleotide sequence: TGTGCCAGCAGTCGAAGGGACAGGGGGTGGACTGAAGCTTTCTTT. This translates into CASSRRDRGWTEAFF.